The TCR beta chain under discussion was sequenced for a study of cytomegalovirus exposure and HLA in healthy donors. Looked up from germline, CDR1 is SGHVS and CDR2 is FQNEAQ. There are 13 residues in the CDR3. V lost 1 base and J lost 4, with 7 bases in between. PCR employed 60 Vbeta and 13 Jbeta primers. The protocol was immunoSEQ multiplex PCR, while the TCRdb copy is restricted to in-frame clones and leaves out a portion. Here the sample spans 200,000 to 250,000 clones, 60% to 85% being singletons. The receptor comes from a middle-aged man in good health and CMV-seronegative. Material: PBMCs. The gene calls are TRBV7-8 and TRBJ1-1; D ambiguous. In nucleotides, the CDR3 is TGTGCCAGCAGCTTAGGAAGCACCACTGAAGCTTTCTTT. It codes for CASSLGSTTEAFF.